Following are 7 T cell receptor beta chains from one sample sequenced in a study of T-cell memory formation after mild COVID-19. TCRdb reprocessed the 5' RACE reads with MiXCR, giving one entry per CDR3 protein. The sample carries 410,000 or so distinct CDR3 sequences, around a quarter recorded once. The specimen was PBMCs or a T cell subset sorted from them (not recorded which). These receptors came from an adult woman who had mild COVID-19 (a few samples of this study predate the infection). Cell type and time point are not known.

The CDR3 region is CASSRPGPQQDANYGYTF. The CDR3 bases are TGTGCCAGCAGTAGGCCGGGCCCTCAACAGGATGCTAACTATGGCTACACCTTC. The chain employs TRBV7-9 and TRBJ1-2; D possibly corresponds to TRBD1 (5 bases). CDR1 is SEHNR, CDR2 FQNEAQ, per germline (reference sequence). CDR3 length: 18 amino acids. V lost 6 bases and J lost 0, with 23 bases in between.

The V call is TRBV4-2, the J call TRBJ1-2; D uncertain. The CDR3 spans 13 residues. Trimming cost V 1 base and J 7 bases, with 10 bases left between them. Germline values: CDR1 LGHNA, CDR2 YNFKEQ. The CDR3: CASSQGPGGGYTF. The CDR3, as DNA: TGTGCCAGCAGCCAAGGACCAGGCGGTGGCTACACCTTC.

This clonotype was recorded a few times. The chain combines TRBV6-2 or TRBV6-3 with TRBJ2-7, with TRBD2 matching 13 bases. The CDR3 sequence is 18 residues long. Germline V gene sequence: CDR1 MNHEY, CDR2 SVGEGT. Losses at the gene ends were 6 bases for V and 0 bases for J; bases not matched to a gene: 11. The CDR3 loop is CASSNPGTSGTSSYEQYF. For the CDR3, the DNA is TGTGCCAGCAGCAACCCGGGGACTAGCGGGACCAGCTCCTACGAGCAGTACTTC.

The chain couples TRBV9 to TRBJ1-1; D not certain. Germline lookup yields CDR1 SGDLS and CDR2 YYNGEE. V was cut by 2 bases and J by 1 base, with 15 bases left in between. This CDR3 contains 16 residues. The chain's CDR3 is CASSVLPTVSNTEAFF. The CDR3 DNA sequence: TGTGCCAGCAGCGTTCTGCCTACCGTTTCGAACACTGAAGCTTTCTTT.

This clonotype came up a few times. The chain has TRBV11-2 and TRBJ2-1; 11 bases fit TRBD2. This CDR3 region has 16 residues. Germline V gene lookup returns CDR1 SGHAT and CDR2 FQNNGV. V shed 1 base and J 4 bases; nucleotides not matched to a gene: 3. The CDR3 spells CASSLGPSGGYNEQFF. The CDR3 region has the DNA TGTGCCAGCAGCTTAGGCCCTAGCGGGGGGTACAATGAGCAGTTCTTC.

The rearrangement joins TRBV6-5 to TRBJ1-2; the match to TRBD1 covers 12 bases. The CDR3 is 18 amino acids. The germline gives CDR1 MNHEY, CDR2 SVGAGI. The V and J ends lost 11 bases and 3 bases, in that order; junction bases with no gene match: 19. CDR3 in DNA: TGTGCCCGACCCGGGACAGGGGGCTTTGTGGGATTTTACTATGGCTACACCTTC. This codes for CARPGTGGFVGFYYGYTF.

This clonotype has only a few counts. This chain links TRBV4-1 with TRBJ2-7, with 8 bases that match TRBD1. The CDR3 has 15 residues. Looked up from germline, CDR1 is MGHRA and CDR2 is YSYEKL. Trimming at V came to 1 base and at J to 5 bases, leaving 7 bases not matched to a gene. The CDR3 DNA sequence: TGCGCCAGCAGCCAAGCGACAGGGGCGCCGGACGAGCAGTACTTC. Its translation is CASSQATGAPDEQYF.